These 17 T cell receptor beta chains were sequenced from one sample in a study of blood T cell repertoires in COVID-19. Clones were sequenced by immunoSEQ multiplex PCR, and TCRdb holds only the in-frame ones, with some missing. The sample shows about 110,000 clones, around 84% of them seen only once. The material sequenced was peripheral blood. The source is a woman aged 40 to 50 with acute or convalescent COVID-19.

This clone has only a few counts. This chain joins TRBV5-5 and TRBJ2-2; 9 positions agree with TRBD1. Trimming took 4 bases from V and 0 from J; bases not matched to a gene: 4. This CDR3 spans 16 amino acids. Germline CDR1 SGHKS, CDR2 YYEKEE (reference sequence). The CDR3 protein is CASSRTGDSNTGELFF. DNA of the CDR3: TGTGCCAGCAGCCGGACAGGGGATTCGAACACCGGGGAGCTGTTTTTT.

This chain uses TRBV7-2 with TRBJ2-7, with TRBD1 matching 9 bases. V lost 5 bases, J lost 5 bases, and 7 bases stayed unmatched. Germline V gene lookup returns CDR1 SGHTA and CDR2 FQGNSA. CDR3 length equals 14 residues. As DNA, the CDR3 is TGTGCCAGCAGCCACCGGGACAGGGTTCACGAGCAGTACTTC. As protein: CASSHRDRVHEQYF.

The chain joins TRBV14 to TRBJ1-6, with TRBD1 matching over 7 bases. V was clipped by 1 base and J by 7 bases; unmatched bases: 4. The CDR3 is 15 amino acids. Germline V gene data show CDR1 as SGHDN and CDR2 as FVKESK. In DNA, the CDR3 is TGTGCCAGCAGCCAAGCGACAGGGCGAAATTCACCCCTCCACTTT. This gives the protein CASSQATGRNSPLHF.

This clone was counted between two and nine times. The V and J genes are TRBV4-1 and TRBJ1-5; weak D call: TRBD1 (5 bases). The CDR3 spans 15 residues. Germline loops: CDR1 MGHRA, CDR2 YSYEKL. Trimming removed 0 bases at V and 3 bases at J, with 9 bases between. CDR3: CASSQDRVNNQPQHF. As DNA, the CDR3 is TGCGCCAGCAGCCAAGACAGGGTAAACAATCAGCCCCAGCATTTT.

This rearrangement joins TRBV2 to TRBJ2-5; 7 nucleotides align to TRBD2. Germline V gene data show CDR1 as SNHLY and CDR2 as FYNNEI. V was clipped by 0 bases and J by 6 bases; unmatched bases: 16. CDR3 size: 18 residues. CDR3 in amino acids: CASSEALPGEGTRKTQYF. The CDR3 nucleotides read TGTGCCAGCAGTGAAGCGCTTCCGGGGGAGGGGACGAGAAAGACCCAGTACTTC.

The gene calls are TRBV5-6 and TRBJ1-6, with D possibly being TRBD1 (6 bases). V shed 7 bases and J shed 0 bases, with 14 bases lying between them. The CDR3 is made up of 16 amino acids. The V gene's germline CDR1 is SGHDT and CDR2 YYEEEE. CDR3 region: CASCRDTNSYNSPLHF. CDR3 coding DNA: TGTGCCAGCTGCCGGGACACAAACTCCTATAATTCACCCCTCCACTTT.

CDR3 bases: TGTGCCAGCAGCAACCCACCAGGGGACTATGGCTACACCTTC. It codes for CASSNPPGDYGYTF. The rearrangement links TRBV7-2 to TRBJ1-2, with D tentatively TRBD1 (6 bases). The germline CDR1 and CDR2 sequences are SGHTA and FQGNSA. Trimming removed 5 bases at V and 3 bases at J, with 13 bases between. The CDR3 contains 14 residues.

The gene calls are TRBV6-2 or TRBV6-3 and TRBJ2-7, with D possibly TRBD2 on 6 matching bases. The CDR3 is 16 amino acids. The V gene lost 5 bases and the J gene lost 2 bases, with 19 bases spanning the gap. Per germline, CDR1 MNHEY and CDR2 SVGEGT. Here the CDR3 reads CASSPLGAGKTYEQYF. The CDR3 region has the DNA TGTGCCAGCAGTCCCCTAGGAGCGGGTAAGACCTACGAGCAGTACTTC.

The genes are TRBV9 and TRBJ1-4; TRBD1 agrees at 8 bases. The junction had 2 bases not matched to a gene; V was cut back by 3 bases and J by 4 bases. This CDR3 contains 14 residues. Germline V lookup: CDR1 SGDLS, CDR2 YYNGEE. Here the CDR3 DNA reads TGTGCCAGCAGCGAGGGACAGGTTAATGAAAAACTGTTTTTT. Translation gives CASSEGQVNEKLFF.

About this clone itself: In the same sample, other DNA sequences code for this CDR3. The rearrangement joins TRBV5-5 to TRBJ1-1, with 10 positions matching TRBD1. After removal of 3 bases from V and 5 bases from J, the junction contained 4 bases not matched to a gene. The germline CDR1 and CDR2 sequences are SGHKS and YYEKEE (reference sequence). The CDR3 has 14 residues. CDR3 bases: TGTGCCAGCAGCTCGGACAGGGGGAGGACTGAAGCTTTCTTT. It codes for CASSSDRGRTEAFF. Drawing the rest from reference TRBV5-5 and TRBJ1-1, the complete variable domain is DAGVTQSPTHLIKTRGQQVTLRCSPISGHKSVSWYQQVLGQGPQFIFQYYEKEERGRGNFPDRFSARQFPNYSSELNVNALLLGDSALYLCASSSDRGRTEAFFGQGTRLTVV.

J is TRBJ2-1 and V is TRBV2; unclear D gene. The germline V gene encodes CDR1 SNHLY and CDR2 FYNNEI. V lost 6 bases and J lost 9, with 15 bases in between. The CDR3 runs 13 residues. In nucleotides, the CDR3 is TGTGCCAGCAGCCGAGAACCTCTTGGTGAGCAGTTCTTC. The encoded protein is CASSREPLGEQFF.

The chain links TRBV9 to TRBJ1-4, with TRBD1 as a possible D gene (5 bases). V lost 4 bases to trimming and J lost 4 bases, with 14 bases between them. The CDR3 spans 15 residues. From germline, CDR1 is SGDLS and CDR2 YYNGEE. DNA of the CDR3: TGTGCCAGCAGCTTCGGTTGGGGGGGTAATGAAAAACTGTTTTTT. This codes for CASSFGWGGNEKLFF.

The rearrangement links TRBV7-2 to TRBJ2-1; 7 positions match TRBD1. CDR1 and CDR2 from the germline V gene are SGHTA and FQGNSA. The CDR3 totals 14 residues. Trimming cost V 5 bases and J 10 bases; bases outside gene matches: 11. Here the CDR3 DNA reads TGTGCCAGCAGCCTCGGACAGGCGTCGGGGGAGCAGTTCTTC. Translation gives CASSLGQASGEQFF.

This clone was seen a handful of times. This sequence joins TRBV3-1 (or the pseudogene TRBV3-2) and TRBJ1-1; maybe TRBD1 (5 bases). V dropped 1 base and J dropped 1 base, with 13 bases sitting between them. Germline CDR1 is LGHDT and CDR2 is YNNKEL (reference sequence). This CDR3 region has 16 residues. The CDR3 sequence: CASSQGRGTGNTEAFF. CDR3 sequence (DNA): TGTGCCAGCAGCCAAGGGAGGGGTACGGGGAACACTGAAGCTTTCTTT.

A single count supports this clone. V usage is TRBV5-1 and J usage is TRBJ2-1, with D maybe TRBD2 (6 bases). Germline CDR1 and CDR2: SGHRS and YFSETQ. This CDR3 has 16 residues. Trimming pared 2 bases from V and 0 bases from J, leaving 12 bases between. The CDR3 region is CASSLGAGNSYNEQFF. The CDR3, as DNA: TGCGCCAGCAGCTTAGGAGCGGGCAACTCCTACAATGAGCAGTTCTTC. The full variable domain, its missing parts supplied by reference TRBV5-1 and TRBJ2-1, is KAGVTQTPRYLIKTRGQQVTLSCSPISGHRSVSWYQQTPGQGLQFLFEYFSETQRNKGNFPGRFSGRQFSNSRSEMNVSTLELGDSALYLCASSLGAGNSYNEQFFGPGTRLTVL.

In this sample, this clone turned up a few times. The rearrangement joins TRBV11-3 to TRBJ2-3, with unresolved D. The CDR3 has 15 residues. Germline V gene lookup returns CDR1 SGHNT and CDR2 YENEEA. The ends were cut back, 4 bases at V and 4 bases at J, with 15 bases in the middle. The CDR3 protein is CASSSRVPGADTQYF. The CDR3 DNA reads TGTGCCAGCAGCTCCCGGGTCCCCGGCGCAGATACGCAGTATTTT.

The rearrangement links TRBV7-6 to TRBJ2-3, with a possible D match to TRBD2 (5 bases). Germline loops: CDR1 SGHVS, CDR2 FNYEAQ. V was cut by 5 bases and J by 2 bases, with 14 bases left in between. This CDR3 contains 15 residues. CDR3 in amino acids: CASSRLAGFTDTQYF. CDR3 nucleotide sequence: TGTGCCAGCAGCCGTCTGGCGGGCTTCACAGATACGCAGTATTTT.